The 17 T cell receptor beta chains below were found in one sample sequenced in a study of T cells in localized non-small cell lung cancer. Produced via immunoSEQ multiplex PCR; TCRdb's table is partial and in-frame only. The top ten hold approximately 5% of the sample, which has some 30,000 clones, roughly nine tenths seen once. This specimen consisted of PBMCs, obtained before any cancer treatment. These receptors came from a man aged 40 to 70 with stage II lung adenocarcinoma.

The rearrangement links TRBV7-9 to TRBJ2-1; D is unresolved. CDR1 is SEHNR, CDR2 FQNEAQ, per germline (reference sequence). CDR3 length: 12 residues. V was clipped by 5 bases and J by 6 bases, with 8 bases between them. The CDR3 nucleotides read TGTGCCAGCAGCCTTTTCGTCAATGAGCAGTTCTTC. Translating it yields CASSLFVNEQFF.

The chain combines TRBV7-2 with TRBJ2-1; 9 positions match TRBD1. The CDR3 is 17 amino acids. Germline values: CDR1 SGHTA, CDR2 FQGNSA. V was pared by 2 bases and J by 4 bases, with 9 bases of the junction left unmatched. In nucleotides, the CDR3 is TGTGCCAGCAGCTTATTGGCGGGGGACAGGGTGTACAATGAGCAGTTCTTC. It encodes CASSLLAGDRVYNEQFF.

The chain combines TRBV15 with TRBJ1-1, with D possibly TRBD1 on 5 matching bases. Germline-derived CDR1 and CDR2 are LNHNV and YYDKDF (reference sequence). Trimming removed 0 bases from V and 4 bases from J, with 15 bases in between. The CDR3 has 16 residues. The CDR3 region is CATSRDLGQGGTEAFF. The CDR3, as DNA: TGTGCCACCAGCAGAGATCTAGGGCAGGGCGGCACTGAAGCTTTCTTT.

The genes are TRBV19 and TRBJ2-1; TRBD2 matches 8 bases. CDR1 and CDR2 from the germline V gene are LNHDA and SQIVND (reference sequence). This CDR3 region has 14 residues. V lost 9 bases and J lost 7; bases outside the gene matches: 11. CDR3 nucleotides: TGTGCCAGCGTGAGCGGGAGAGAGGGTAATGAGCAGTTCTTC. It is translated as CASVSGREGNEQFF.

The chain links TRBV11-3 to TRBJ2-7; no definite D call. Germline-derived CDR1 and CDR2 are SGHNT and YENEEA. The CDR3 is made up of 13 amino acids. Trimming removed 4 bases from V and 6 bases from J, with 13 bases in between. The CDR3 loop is CASSSPAVSEQYF. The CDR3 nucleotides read TGTGCCAGCAGCTCTCCCGCTGTAAGCGAGCAGTACTTC.

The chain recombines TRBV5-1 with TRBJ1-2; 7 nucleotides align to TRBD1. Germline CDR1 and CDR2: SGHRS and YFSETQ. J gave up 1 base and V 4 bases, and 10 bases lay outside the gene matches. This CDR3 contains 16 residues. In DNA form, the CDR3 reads TGCGCCAGCAGCGGCGGACAGGAGACCTTTAACTATGGCTACACCTTC. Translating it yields CASSGGQETFNYGYTF.

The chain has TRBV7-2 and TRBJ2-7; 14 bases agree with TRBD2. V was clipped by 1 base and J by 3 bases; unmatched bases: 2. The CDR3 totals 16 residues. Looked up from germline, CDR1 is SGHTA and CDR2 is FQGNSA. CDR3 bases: TGTGCCAGCAGCTTAGAGGGGACTAGCGGGAGCTACGAGCAGTACTTC. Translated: CASSLEGTSGSYEQYF.

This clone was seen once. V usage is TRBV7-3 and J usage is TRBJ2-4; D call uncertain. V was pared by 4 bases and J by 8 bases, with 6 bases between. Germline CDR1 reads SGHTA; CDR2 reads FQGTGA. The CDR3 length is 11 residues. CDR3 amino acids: CASSSGDIQYF. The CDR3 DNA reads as TGTGCCAGCAGCTCTGGGGACATTCAGTACTTC.

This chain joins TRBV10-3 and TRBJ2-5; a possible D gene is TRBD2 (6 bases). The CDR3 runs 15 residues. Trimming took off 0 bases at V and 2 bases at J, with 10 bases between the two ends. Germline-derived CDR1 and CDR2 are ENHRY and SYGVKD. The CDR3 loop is CAISESGGTQETQYF. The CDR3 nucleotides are TGTGCCATCAGTGAGTCGGGTGGGACTCAAGAGACCCAGTACTTC.

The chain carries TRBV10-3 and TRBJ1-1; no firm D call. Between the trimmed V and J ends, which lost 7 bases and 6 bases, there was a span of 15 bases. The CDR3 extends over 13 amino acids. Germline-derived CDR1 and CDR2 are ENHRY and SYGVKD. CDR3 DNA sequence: TGTGCCATCACCAACACGGGTTGGTCTGAAGCTTTCTTT. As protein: CAITNTGWSEAFF.

CDR3 nucleotide sequence: TGTGCCAGTAAGGGGACTATGACCTACAATGAGCAGTTCTTC. Residues: CASKGTMTYNEQFF. The chain uses TRBV19 and TRBJ2-1; 7 bases map to TRBD2. The germline V gene has CDR1 LNHDA and CDR2 SQIVND (reference sequence). CDR3 length: 14 amino acids. The junction had 5 bases not matched to a gene; V was cut back by 7 bases and J by 2 bases.

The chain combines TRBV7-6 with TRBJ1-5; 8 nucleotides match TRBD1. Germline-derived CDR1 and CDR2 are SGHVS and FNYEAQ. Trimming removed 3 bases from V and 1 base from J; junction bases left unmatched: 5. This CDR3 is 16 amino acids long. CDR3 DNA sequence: TGTGCCAGCAGCTTTGGACAGGGAGGGAGCAATCAGCCCCAGCATTTT. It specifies CASSFGQGGSNQPQHF.

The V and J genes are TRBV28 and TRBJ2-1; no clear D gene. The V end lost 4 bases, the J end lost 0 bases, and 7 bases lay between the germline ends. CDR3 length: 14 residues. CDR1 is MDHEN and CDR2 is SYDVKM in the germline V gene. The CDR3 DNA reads TGTGCCAGCAGTTCCACGTTCTCCTACAATGAGCAGTTCTTC. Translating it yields CASSSTFSYNEQFF.

CDR3 sequence reads: CASSPIPGLNTEAFF. DNA of the CDR3: TGTGCCAGTAGTCCCATCCCGGGTTTAAACACTGAAGCTTTCTTT. The J gene is TRBJ1-1, the V gene TRBV19; D is uncertain. The V end was cut by 5 bases, the J end by 2 bases, with 15 bases between. The CDR3 is 15 residues long. Per germline, CDR1 LNHDA and CDR2 SQIVND (reference sequence). Combining the CDR3 with reference TRBV19 and TRBJ1-1 gives the whole variable domain DGGITQSPKYLFRKEGQNVTLSCEQNLNHDAMYWYRQDPGQGLRLIYYSQIVNDFQKGDIAEGYSVSREKKESFPLTVTSAQKNPTAFYLCASSPIPGLNTEAFFGQGTRLTVV.

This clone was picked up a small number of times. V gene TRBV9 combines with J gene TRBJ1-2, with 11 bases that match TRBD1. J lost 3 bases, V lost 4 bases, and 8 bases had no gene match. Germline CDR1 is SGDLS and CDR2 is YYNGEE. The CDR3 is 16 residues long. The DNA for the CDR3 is TGTGCCAGCAGCCCGATCCCGGGACAGGGGGACTATGGCTACACCTTC. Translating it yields CASSPIPGQGDYGYTF.

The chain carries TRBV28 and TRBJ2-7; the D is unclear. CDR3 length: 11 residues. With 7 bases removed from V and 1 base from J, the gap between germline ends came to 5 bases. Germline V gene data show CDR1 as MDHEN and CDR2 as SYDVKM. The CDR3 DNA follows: TGTGCCAGCATCGGATCCTACGAGCAGTACTTC. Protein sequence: CASIGSYEQYF.

CDR3 nucleotides: TGTGCCAGCAGCCAAGGTCCAGCGGGAGGCAATGAGCAGTTCTTC. This sequence encodes CASSQGPAGGNEQFF. The chain has TRBV14 and TRBJ2-1; the match to TRBD2 covers 9 bases. In germline, CDR1 is SGHDN, CDR2 FVKESK. V shed 1 base and J 6 bases; nucleotides not matched to a gene: 4. This CDR3 has 15 residues.